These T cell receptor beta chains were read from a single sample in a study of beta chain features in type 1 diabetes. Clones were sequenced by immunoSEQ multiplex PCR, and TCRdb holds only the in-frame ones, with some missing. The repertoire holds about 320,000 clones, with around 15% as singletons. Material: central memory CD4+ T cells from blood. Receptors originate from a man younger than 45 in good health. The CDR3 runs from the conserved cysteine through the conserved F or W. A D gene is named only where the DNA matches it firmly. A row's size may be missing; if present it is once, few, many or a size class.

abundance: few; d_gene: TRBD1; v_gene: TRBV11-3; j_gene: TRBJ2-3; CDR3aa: CASSLGQAYSDTQYF; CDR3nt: TGTGCCAGCAGCTTGGGACAGGCCTACTCAGATACGCAGTATTTT
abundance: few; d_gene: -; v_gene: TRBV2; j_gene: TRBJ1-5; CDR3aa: CASSERGGSNQPQHF; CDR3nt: TGTGCCAGCAGTGAAAGGGGTGGAAGCAATCAGCCCCAGCATTTT
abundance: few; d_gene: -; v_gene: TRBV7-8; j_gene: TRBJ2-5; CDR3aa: CAGGPSQETQYF; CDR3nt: TGTGCCGGGGGCCCGTCCCAAGAGACCCAGTACTTC
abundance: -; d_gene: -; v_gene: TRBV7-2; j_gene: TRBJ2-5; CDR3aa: CASSLFKETQYF; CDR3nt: TGTGCCAGCAGCTTGTTTAAAGAGACCCAGTACTTC
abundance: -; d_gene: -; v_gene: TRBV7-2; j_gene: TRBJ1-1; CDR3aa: CASSLGQFNTEAFF; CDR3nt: TGTGCCAGCAGCTTAGGGCAGTTCAACACTGAAGCTTTCTTT
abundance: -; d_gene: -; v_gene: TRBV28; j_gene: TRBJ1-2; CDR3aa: CASSLGSGYGYTF; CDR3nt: TGTGCCAGCAGTTTAGGCAGTGGCTATGGCTACACCTTC
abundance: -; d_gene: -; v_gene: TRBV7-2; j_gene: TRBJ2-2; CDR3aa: CASSPTRDRELFF; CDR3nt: TGTGCCAGCAGCCCAACCCGGGACAGGGAGCTGTTTTTT
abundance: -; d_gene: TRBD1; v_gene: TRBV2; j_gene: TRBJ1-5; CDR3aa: CASATGGNQPQHF; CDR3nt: TGTGCCAGCGCGACAGGGGGCAATCAGCCCCAGCATTTT
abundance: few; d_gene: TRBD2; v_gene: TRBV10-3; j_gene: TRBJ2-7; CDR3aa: CASNLAGIQYF; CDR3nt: TGTGCCAGCAATTTAGCGGGGATCCAGTACTTC
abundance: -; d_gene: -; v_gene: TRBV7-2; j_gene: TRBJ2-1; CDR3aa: CASSLDRGSGNEQFF; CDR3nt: TGTGCCAGCAGCTTAGATCGTGGGTCGGGCAATGAGCAGTTCTTC
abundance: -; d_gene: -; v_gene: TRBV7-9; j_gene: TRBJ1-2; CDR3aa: CASGTNYGYTF; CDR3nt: TGTGCCAGCGGAACTAACTATGGCTACACCTTC
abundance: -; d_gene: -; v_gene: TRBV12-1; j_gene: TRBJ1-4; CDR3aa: CASKIGRDRGAEKLFF; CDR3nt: TGTGCCAGCAAAATCGGACGGGACAGAGGGGCTGAAAAACTGTTTTTT
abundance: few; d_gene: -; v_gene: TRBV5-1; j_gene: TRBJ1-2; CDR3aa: CASRGSDDPNYGYTF; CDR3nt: TGCGCCAGCAGGGGCTCAGACGACCCTAACTATGGCTACACCTTC
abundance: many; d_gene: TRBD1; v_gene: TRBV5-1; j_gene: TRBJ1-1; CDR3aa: CASSPGTGNTEAFF; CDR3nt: TGCGCCAGCAGCCCGGGGACAGGGAACACTGAAGCTTTCTTT
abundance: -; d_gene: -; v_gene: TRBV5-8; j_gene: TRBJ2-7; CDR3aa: CASSLGHSYEQYF; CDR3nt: TGTGCCAGCAGCTTGGGACACTCCTACGAGCAGTACTTC
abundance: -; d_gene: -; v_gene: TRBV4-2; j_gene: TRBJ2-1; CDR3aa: CASSHLPQWGPVGKGEQFF; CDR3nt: TGTGCCAGCAGCCACCTCCCCCAATGGGGCCCAGTGGGAAAAGGTGAGCAGTTCTTC
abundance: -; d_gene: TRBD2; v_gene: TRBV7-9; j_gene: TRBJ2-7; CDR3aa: CASRKASGGLYEQYF; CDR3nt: TGTGCCAGCAGAAAAGCCAGCGGGGGTTTGTACGAGCAGTACTTC
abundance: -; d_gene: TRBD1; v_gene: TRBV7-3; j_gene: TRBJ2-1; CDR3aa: CASSLGQSLYNEQFF; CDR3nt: TGTGCCAGCAGCCTGGGACAGTCTTTATACAATGAGCAGTTCTTC
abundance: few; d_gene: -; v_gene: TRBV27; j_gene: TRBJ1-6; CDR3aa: CASSLTGQSPLHF; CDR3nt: TGTGCCAGCAGTTTAACAGGGCAATCACCCCTCCACTTT
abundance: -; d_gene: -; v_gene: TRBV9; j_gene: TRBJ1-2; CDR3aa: CASSVDRNYGYTF; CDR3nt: TGTGCCAGCAGCGTAGACAGAAACTATGGCTACACCTTC
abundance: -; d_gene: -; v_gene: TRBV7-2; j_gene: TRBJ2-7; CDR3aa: CASSLPLWEQYF; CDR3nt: TGTGCCAGCAGCTTACCCCTTTGGGAGCAGTACTTC
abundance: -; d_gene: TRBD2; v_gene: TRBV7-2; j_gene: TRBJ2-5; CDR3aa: CASSSLAGAQETQYF; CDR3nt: TGTGCCAGCAGCTCCCTAGCGGGAGCCCAAGAGACCCAGTACTTC
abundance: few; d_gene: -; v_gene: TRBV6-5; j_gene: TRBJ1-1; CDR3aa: CASRERFGNTEAFF; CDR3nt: TGTGCCAGCAGGGAGCGCTTTGGGAACACTGAAGCTTTCTTT
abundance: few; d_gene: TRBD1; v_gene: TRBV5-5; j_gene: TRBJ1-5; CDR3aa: CASSLGTGTGYSNQPQHF; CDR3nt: TGTGCCAGCAGCTTGGGGACAGGAACGGGCTATAGCAATCAGCCCCAGCATTTT
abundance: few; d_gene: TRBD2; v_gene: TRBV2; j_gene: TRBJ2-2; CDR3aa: CASRGLASNTGELFF; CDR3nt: TGTGCCAGCAGGGGACTAGCATCGAACACCGGGGAGCTGTTTTTT
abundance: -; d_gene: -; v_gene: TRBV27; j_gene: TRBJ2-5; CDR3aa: CASSSGTRLGEQYF; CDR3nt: TGTGCCAGCAGTTCCGGGACACGTCTCGGGGAGCAGTACTTC
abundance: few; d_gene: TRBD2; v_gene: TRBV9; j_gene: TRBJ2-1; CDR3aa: CASSVGTSGNNEQFF; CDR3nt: TGTGCCAGCAGCGTAGGGACTAGCGGAAACAATGAGCAGTTCTTC
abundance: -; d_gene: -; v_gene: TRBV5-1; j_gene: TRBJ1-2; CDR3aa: CASSPDGGYGYTF; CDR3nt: TGCGCCAGCAGCCCGGATGGGGGCTATGGCTACACCTTC
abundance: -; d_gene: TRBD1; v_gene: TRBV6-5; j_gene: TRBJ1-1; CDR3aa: CASRTGTGVPEAFF; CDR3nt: TGTGCCAGCAGAACCGGGACAGGGGTCCCTGAAGCTTTCTTT
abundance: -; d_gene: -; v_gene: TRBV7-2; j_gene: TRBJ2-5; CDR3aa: CASSLDLGGRETQYF; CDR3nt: TGTGCCAGCAGCTTAGATCTCGGGGGGCGAGAGACCCAGTACTTC
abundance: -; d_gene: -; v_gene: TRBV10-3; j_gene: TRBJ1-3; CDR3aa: CAISATRITGTKSSGNTIYF; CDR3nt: TGTGCCATCAGTGCTACTAGGATAACAGGGACCAAAAGCTCTGGAAACACCATATATTTT
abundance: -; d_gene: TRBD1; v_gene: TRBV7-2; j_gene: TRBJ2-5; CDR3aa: CASSLGSVTGVGETQYF; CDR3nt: TGTGCCAGCAGCTTAGGAAGCGTAACAGGGGTGGGGGAGACCCAGTACTTC
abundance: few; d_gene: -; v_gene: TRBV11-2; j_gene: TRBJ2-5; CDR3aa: CASSLISRYIREQYF; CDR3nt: TGTGCCAGCAGCTTGATTAGCAGATATATACGAGAGCAGTACTTC
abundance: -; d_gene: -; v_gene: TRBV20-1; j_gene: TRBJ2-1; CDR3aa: CSASLFHEQFF; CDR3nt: TGCAGTGCTAGTCTGTTCCATGAGCAGTTCTTC
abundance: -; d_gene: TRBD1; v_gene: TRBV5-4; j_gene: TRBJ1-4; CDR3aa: CASSHPGTGAHEKLFF; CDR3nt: TGTGCCAGCAGCCACCCCGGGACAGGGGCTCATGAAAAACTGTTTTTT
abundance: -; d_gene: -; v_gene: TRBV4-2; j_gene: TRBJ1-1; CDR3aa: CASTPGGAAFF; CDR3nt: TGTGCCAGCACGCCGGGCGGCGCGGCTTTCTTT